This T cell receptor (beta chain) derives from a study of technical replicates of blood from a few donors (dated by TCRdb to 2017 to 2019). Libraries came from the immunoSEQ multiplex PCR assay. TCRdb took over this immuneACCESS table, retaining in-frame rearrangements with V and J assigned. Such tables are incomplete; in checked studies, under half of the missing clones stem from an unresolved V gene, and the remainder is unexplained. Here the sample has around 97,000 clones; roughly 95% occur a single time. About 0.35% of the sample is in the top ten clones. V loses 3 bases at its end and J loses 6 bases; junction bases beyond the gene matches: 6. The CDR3, cysteine through phenylalanine, is 15 amino acids long. The read is trimmed to its CDR3 DNA, 45 bases read in frame from base 1. CDR1 and CDR2 (SGHAT, FQNNGV) derive from the germline V gene. A word on this clone: Its recognized antigen is unknown. No base quality information exists; no much larger clone differs at one position.

Sequenced sample: T cells isolated from PBMCs. In this chain, TRBV11-2 is recombined with TRBJ2-7, and 12 bases in between align with TRBD1. The TCR originated in a human donor in good health. CDR3 protein: CASSFTGTGGGEQYF. The DNA sequence follows: TGTGCCAGCAGCTTCACCGGGACAGGGGGCGGCGAGCAGTACTTC.